This T cell receptor (beta chain) emerged from a study of response to subunit inactivated influenza vaccine. Regarding the study as a whole: The authors offered the suggestion that each seasonal influenza vaccination recruits few new T cells.

This clonotype was seen many times. Its antigen is undetermined. The CDR3 extends over 14 amino acids. The germline V and J ends were trimmed by 1 base and 5 bases, with 9 bases remaining between them. CDR1 is SNHLY and CDR2 is FYNNEI in the germline V gene. TCRdb re-derived calls from the RT-PCR reads in MiXCR, one entry per CDR3 protein. The data show around 850,000 distinct CDR3 sequences, with about 18% seen just once and 11% held by the top ten. The sequencing here drew on PBMCs from blood, taken more than 4 days after vaccination. The J gene is TRBJ1-5, the V gene TRBV2; unclear D gene. This TCR was sampled from a man aged 45 to 65 who received an inactivated influenza vaccine. CDR3 protein: CASSEGLRDQPQHF. DNA of the CDR3: TGTGCCAGCAGTGAAGGACTGCGGGATCAGCCCCAGCATTTT.